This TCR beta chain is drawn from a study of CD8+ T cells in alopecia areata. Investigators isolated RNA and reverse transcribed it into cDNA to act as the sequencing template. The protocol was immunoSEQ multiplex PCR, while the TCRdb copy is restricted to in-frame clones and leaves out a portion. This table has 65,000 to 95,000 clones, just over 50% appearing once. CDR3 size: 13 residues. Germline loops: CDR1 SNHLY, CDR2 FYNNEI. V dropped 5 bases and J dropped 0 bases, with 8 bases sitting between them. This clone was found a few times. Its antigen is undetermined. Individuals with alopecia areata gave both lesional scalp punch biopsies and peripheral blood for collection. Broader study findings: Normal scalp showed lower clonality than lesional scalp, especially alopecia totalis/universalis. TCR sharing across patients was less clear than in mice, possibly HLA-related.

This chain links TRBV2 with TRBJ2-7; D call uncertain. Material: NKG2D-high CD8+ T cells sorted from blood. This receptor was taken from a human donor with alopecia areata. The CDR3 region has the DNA TGTGCCAGCAGTTCCCATGGCTCCTACGAGCAGTACTTC. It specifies CASSSHGSYEQYF.